A single sample gave rise to the 2 T cell receptor beta chains below, sequenced in a study of blood T cell repertoires in COVID-19 (TCRdb year 2020). Receptor libraries were prepared by the immunoSEQ multiplex PCR assay. TCRdb stores this immuneACCESS table with in-frame sequences only. Part of the clones is absent; in the studies checked, under half of the shortfall reflects unresolved V genes, and no reason is known for the rest. This sample lists under 200,000 clones; approximately 85% were detected once. 9.8% of the sample lies in the top ten. Sequencing was done on a sample of peripheral blood. These receptors came from a woman older than 75 with acute or convalescent COVID-19.

This chain connects TRBV10-3 to TRBJ1-1; D may be TRBD1 (5 bases). This CDR3 has 14 amino acids. The ends were cut back, 1 base at V and 5 bases at J, with 11 bases in the middle. From germline, CDR1 is ENHRY and CDR2 SYGVKD. CDR3 sequence (DNA): TGTGCCATCAGTGAGTTTCAGGGTGATACTGAAGCTTTCTTT. The encoded protein is CAISEFQGDTEAFF.

This sequence joins TRBV7-9 and TRBJ2-1; 10 bases map to TRBD2. The V and J ends lost 9 bases and 6 bases, in that order; junction bases with no gene match: 8. CDR1 and CDR2 from the germline V gene are SEHNR and FQNEAQ (reference sequence). The CDR3 covers 14 residues. The CDR3 sequence is CASFLAGVFNEQFF. In DNA, the CDR3 is TGTGCCAGTTTCCTAGCGGGAGTTTTCAATGAGCAGTTCTTC.